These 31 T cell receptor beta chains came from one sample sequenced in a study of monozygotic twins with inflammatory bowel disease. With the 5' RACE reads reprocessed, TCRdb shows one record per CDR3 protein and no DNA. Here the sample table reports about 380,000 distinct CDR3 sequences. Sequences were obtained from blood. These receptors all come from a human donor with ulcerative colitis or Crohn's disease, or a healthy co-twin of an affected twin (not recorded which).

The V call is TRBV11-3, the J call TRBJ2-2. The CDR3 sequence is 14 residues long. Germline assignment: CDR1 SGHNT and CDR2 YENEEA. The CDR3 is CASSLDLLNGELFF.

The CDR3 sequence is CASSPWTGMAAKNIQYF. V and J are TRBV25-1 and TRBJ2-4; TCRdb's D call of TRBD1 is untestable without DNA. This CDR3 is built from 17 residues. Germline V CDR1 and CDR2: MGHDK, SYGVNS. The full variable domain, with the rest looked up from reference TRBV25-1 and TRBJ2-4, is EADIYQTPRYLVIGTGKKITLECSQTMGHDKMYWYQQDPGMELHLIHYSYGVNSTEKGDLSSESTVSRIRTEHFPLTLESARPSHTSQYLCASSPWTGMAAKNIQYFGAGTRLSVL.

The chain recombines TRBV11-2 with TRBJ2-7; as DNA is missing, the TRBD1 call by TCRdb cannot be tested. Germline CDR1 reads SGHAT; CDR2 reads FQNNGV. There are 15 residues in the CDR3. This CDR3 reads CASSLGDRSSYEQYF.

CDR3 sequence reads: CASSVDRDEKLFF. The chain is built from TRBV9 and TRBJ1-4; checking the TCRdb D call of TRBD1 is not possible without DNA. In germline, CDR1 is SGDLS, CDR2 YYNGEE. There are 13 residues in the CDR3.

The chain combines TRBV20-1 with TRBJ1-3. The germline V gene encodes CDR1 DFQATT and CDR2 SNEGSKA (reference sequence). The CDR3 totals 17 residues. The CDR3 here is CSARDSNRVLSGNTIYF.

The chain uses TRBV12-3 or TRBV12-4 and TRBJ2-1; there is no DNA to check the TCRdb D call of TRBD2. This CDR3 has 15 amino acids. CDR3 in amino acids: CASSRPTGTHNEQFF.

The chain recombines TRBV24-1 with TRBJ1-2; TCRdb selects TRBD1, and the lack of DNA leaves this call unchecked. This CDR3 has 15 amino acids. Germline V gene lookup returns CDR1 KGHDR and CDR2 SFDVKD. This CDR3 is CATSDSRTGAYGYTF.

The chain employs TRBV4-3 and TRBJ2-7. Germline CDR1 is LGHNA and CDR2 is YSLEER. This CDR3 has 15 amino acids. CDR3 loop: CASSQDSGNSYEQYF.

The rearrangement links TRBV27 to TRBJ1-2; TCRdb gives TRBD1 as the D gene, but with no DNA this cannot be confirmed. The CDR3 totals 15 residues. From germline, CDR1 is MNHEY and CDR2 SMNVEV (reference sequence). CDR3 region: CASSLSRTGGAGYTF.

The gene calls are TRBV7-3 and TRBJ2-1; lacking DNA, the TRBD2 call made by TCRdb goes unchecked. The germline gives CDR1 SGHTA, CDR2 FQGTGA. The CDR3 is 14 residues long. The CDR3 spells CASSPGLARGEQFF.

The CDR3 is CASSPGFSGNTIYF. The gene calls are TRBV7-9 and TRBJ1-3; TCRdb calls TRBD1, which cannot be checked without DNA. Germline assignment: CDR1 SEHNR and CDR2 FQNEAQ (reference sequence). The CDR3 consists of 14 residues.

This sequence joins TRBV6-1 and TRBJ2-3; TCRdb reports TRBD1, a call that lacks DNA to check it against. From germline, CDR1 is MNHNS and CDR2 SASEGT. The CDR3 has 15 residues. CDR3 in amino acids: CASYTTAGLTDTQYF.

This CDR3 is CASSLLGTGDTDTQYF. This chain joins TRBV27 and TRBJ2-3; TCRdb proposes TRBD1, but this gene call is untestable without DNA. The germline gives CDR1 MNHEY, CDR2 SMNVEV (reference sequence). CDR3 size: 16 residues.

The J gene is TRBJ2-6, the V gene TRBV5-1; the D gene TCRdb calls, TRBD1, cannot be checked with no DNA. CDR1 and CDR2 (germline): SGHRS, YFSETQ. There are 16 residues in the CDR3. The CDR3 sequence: CASSREGGSGANVLTF.

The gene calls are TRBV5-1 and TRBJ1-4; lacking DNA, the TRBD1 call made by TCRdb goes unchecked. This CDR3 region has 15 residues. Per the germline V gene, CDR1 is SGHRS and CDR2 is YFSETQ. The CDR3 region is CASSLAGQPNEKLFF.

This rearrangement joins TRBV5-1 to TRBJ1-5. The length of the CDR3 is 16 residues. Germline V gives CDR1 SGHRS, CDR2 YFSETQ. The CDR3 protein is CASSSFLAGTYQPQHF.

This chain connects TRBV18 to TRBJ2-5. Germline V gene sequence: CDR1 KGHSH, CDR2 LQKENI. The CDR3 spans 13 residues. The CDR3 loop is CASSPGRKETQYF. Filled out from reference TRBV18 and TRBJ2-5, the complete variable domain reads NAGVMQNPRHLVRRRGQEARLRCSPMKGHSHVYWYRQLPEEGLKFMVYLQKENIIDESGMPKERFSAEFPKEGPSILRIQQVVRGDSAAYFCASSPGRKETQYFGPGTRLLVL.

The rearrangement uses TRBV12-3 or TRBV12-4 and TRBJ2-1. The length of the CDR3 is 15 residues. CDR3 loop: CASRISGSSYNEQFF.

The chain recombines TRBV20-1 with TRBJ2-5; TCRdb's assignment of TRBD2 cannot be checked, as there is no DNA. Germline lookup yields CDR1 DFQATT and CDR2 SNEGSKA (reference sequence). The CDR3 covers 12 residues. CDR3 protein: CSVGPAGETQYF.

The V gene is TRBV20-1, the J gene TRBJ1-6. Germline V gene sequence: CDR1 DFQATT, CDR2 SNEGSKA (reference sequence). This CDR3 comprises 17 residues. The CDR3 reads CSARDRSAALGNSPLHF.

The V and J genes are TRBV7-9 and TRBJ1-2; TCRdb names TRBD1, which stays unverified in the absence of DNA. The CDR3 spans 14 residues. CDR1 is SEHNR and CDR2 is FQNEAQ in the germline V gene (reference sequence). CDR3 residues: CASNGQGSDYGYTF.

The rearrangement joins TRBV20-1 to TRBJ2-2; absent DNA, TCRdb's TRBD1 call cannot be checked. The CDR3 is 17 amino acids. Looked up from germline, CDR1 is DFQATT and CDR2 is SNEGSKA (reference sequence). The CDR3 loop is CSALSPSRGLLFGELFF.

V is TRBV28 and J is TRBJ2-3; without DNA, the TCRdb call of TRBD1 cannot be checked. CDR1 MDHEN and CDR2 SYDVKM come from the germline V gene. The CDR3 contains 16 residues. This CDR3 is CASSLLGGANTDTQYF.

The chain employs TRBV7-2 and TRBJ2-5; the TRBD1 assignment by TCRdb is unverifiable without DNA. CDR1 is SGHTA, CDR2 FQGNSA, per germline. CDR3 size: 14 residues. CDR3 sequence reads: CASSREPIGQTQYF.

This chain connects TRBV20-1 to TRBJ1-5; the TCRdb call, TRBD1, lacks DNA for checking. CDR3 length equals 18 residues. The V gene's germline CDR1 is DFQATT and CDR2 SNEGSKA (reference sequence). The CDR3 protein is CSARGGQGARRGNQPQHF.

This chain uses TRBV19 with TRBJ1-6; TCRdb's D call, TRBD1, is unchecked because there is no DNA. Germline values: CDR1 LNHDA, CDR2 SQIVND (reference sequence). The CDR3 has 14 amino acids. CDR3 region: CASSWSQGNSPLHF.

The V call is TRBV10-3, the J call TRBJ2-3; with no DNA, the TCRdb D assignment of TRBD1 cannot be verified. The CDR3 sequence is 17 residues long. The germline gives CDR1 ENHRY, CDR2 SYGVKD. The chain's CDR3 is CAPLRGQGFVGTDTQYF.

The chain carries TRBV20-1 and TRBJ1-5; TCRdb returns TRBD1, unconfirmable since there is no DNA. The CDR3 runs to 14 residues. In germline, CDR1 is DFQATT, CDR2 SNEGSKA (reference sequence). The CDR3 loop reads CSVGPGTVNQPQHF.

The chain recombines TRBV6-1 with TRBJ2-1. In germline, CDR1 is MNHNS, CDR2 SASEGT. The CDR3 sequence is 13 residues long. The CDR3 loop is CASRSEVVREQFF.

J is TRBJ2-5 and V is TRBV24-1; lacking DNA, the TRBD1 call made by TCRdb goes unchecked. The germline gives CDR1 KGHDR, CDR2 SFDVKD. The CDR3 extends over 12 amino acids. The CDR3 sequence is CATSGPGETQYF.

The CDR3 is CAISEVPSYEQYF. This chain joins TRBV10-3 and TRBJ2-7; there is no DNA to check the TCRdb D call of TRBD1. CDR3 length equals 13 residues. Germline CDR1 and CDR2: ENHRY and SYGVKD.